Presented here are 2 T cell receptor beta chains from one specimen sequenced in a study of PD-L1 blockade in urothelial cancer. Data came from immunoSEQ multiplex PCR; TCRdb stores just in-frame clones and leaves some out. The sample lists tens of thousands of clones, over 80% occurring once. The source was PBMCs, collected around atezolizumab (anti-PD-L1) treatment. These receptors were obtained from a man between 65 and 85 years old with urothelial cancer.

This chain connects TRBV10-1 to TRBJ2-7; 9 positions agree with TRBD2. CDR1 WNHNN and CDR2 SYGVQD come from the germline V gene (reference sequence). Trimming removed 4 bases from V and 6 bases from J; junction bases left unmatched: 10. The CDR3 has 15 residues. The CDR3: CASSAASGTLGEQYF. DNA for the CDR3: TGCGCCAGCAGTGCCGCTAGCGGGACCCTCGGCGAGCAGTACTTC.

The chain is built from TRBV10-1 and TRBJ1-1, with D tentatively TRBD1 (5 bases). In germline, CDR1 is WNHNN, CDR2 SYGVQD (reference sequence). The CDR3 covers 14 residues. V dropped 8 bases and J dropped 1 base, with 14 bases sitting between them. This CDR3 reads CASSGQGSNTEAFF. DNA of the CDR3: TGCGCCAGCTCCGGGCAGGGATCGAACACTGAAGCTTTCTTT.